The entry below gives a single T cell receptor (beta chain) sequence along with its context. What it binds is unknown. It was CD45RO-negative cells, positively selected for CCR7, that made up naive CD8 cells, with terminally differentiated effector memory CD45RA+ cells excluded. The data were taken from a study of shared clonotypes between healthy human individuals. The study, taken as a whole, reports: For sorted subsets, rarefaction showed incomplete sequencing despite large depth.

TCRdb keeps only in-frame clones here, not all; method: immunoSEQ multiplex PCR. The profile shows about 700,000 clones, about 91% of them singletons. The length of the CDR3 is 15 residues. Trimming removed 5 bases from V and 4 bases from J, with 15 bases in between. CDR1 is MNHEY and CDR2 is SMNVEV in the germline V gene (reference sequence). The J gene is TRBJ2-4, the V gene TRBV27; TRBD1 might be the D (6 bases). This TCR was recovered from a man aged 25 to 40 in good health. Sequenced sample: naive CD8+ T cells sorted from blood. The CDR3 DNA reads TGTGCCAGCAGTCGGGCAGGGGTCTCAAAAAACATTCAGTACTTC. This encodes CASSRAGVSKNIQYF.